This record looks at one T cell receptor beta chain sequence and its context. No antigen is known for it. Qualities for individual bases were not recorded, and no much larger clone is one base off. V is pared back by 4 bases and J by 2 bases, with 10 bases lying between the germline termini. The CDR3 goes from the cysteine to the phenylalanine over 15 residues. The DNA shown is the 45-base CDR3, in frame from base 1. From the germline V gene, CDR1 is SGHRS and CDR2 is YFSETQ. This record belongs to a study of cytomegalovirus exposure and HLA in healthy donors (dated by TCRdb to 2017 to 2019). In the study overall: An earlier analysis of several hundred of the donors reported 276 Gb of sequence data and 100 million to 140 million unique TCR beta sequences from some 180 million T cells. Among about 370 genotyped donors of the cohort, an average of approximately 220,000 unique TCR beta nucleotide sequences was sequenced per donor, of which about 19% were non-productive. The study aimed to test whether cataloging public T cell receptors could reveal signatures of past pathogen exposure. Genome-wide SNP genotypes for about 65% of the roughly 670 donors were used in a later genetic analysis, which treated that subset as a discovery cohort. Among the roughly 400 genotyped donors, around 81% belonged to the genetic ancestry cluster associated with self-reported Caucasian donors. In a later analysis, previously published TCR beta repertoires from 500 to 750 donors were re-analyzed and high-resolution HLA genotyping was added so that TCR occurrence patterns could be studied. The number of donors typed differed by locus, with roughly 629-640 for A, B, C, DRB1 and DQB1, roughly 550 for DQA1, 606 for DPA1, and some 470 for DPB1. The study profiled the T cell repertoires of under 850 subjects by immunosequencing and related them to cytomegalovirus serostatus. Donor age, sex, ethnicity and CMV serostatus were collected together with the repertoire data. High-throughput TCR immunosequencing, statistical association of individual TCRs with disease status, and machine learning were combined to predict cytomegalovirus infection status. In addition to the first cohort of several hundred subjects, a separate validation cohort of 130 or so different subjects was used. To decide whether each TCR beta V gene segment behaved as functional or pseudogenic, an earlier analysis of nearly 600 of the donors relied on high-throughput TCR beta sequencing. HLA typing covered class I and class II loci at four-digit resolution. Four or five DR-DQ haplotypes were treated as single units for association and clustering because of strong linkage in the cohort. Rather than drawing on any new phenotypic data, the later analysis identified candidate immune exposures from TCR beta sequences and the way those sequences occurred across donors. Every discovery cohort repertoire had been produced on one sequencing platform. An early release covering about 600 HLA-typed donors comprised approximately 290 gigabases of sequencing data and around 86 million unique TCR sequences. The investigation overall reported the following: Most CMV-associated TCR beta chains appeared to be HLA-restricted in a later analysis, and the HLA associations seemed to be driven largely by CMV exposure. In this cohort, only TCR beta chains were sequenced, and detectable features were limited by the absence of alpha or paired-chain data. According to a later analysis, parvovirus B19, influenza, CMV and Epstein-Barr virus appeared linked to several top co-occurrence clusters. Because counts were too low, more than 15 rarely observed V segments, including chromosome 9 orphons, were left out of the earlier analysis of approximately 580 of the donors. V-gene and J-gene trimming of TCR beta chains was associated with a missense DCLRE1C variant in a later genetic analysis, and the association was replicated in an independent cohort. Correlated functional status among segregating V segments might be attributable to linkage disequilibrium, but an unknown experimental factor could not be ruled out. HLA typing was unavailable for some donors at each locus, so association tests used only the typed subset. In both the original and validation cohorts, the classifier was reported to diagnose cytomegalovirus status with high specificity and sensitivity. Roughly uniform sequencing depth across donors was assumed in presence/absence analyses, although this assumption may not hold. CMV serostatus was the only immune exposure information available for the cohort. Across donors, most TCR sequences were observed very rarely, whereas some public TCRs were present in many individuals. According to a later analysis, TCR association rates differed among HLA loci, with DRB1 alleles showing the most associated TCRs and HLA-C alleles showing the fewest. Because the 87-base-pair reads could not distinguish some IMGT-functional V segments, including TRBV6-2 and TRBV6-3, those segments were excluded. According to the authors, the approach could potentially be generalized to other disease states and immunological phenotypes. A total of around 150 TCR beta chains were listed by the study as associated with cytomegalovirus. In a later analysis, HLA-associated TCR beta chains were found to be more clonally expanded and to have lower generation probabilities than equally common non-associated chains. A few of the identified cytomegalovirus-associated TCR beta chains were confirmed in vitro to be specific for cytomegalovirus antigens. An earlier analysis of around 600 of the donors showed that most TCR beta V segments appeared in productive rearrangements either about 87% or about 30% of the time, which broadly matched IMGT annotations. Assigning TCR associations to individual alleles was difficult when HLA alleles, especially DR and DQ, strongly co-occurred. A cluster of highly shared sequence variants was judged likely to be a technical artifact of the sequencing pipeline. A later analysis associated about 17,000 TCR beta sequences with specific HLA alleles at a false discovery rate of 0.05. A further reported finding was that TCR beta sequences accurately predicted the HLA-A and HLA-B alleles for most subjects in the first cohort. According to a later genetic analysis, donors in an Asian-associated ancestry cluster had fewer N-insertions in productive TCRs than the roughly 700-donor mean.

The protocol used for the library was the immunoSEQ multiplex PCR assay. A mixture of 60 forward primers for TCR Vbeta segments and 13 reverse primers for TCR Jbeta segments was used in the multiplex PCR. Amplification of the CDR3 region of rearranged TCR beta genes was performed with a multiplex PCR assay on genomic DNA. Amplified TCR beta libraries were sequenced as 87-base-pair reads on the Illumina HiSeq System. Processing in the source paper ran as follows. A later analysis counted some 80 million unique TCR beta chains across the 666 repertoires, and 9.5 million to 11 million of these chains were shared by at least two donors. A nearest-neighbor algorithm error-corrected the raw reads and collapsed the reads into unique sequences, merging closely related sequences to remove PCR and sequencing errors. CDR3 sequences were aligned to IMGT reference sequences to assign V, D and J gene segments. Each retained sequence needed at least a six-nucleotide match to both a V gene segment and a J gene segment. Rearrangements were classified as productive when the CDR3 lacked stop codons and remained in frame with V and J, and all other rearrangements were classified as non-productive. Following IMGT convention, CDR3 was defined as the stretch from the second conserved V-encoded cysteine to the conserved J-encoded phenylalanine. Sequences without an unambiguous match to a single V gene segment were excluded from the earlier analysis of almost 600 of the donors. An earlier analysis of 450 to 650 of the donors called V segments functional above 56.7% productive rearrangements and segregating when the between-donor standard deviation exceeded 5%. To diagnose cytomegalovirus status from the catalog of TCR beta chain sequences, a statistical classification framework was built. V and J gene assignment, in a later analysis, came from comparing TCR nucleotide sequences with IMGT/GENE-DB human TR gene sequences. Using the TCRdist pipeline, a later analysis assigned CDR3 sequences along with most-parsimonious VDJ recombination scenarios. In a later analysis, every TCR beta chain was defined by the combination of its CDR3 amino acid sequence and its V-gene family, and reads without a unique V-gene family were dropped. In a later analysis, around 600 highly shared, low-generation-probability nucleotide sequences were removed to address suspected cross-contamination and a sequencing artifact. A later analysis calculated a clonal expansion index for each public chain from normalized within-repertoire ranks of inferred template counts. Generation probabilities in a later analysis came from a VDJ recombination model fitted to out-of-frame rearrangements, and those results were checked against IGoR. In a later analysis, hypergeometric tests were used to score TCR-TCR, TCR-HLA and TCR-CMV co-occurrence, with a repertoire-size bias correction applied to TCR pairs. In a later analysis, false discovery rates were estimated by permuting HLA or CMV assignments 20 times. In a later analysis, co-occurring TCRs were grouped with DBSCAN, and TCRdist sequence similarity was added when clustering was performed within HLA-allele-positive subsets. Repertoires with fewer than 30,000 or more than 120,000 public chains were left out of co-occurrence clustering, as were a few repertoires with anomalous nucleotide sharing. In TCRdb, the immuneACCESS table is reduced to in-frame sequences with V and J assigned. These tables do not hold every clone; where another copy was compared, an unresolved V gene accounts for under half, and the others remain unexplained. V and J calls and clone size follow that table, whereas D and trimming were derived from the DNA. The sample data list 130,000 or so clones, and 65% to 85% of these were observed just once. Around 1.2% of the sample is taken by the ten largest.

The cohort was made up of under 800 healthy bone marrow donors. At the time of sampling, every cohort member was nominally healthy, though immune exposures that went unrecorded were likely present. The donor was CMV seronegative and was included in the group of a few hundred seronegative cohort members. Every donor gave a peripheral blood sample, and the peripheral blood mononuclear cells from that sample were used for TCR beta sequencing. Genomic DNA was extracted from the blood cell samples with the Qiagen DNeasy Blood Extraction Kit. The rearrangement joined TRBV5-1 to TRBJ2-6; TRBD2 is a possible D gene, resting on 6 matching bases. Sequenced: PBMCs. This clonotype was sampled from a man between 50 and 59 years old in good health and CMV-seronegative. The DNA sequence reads TGCGCCAGCAGCATGGAGGGGCCTGGGGCCAACGTCCTGACTTTC. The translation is CASSMEGPGANVLTF.